Shown below are 9 T cell receptor beta chains from a single sample sequenced in a study of blood T cell repertoires in COVID-19. Here immunoSEQ multiplex PCR was the method, and the copy in TCRdb shows in-frame clones only, minus some. In the table there are some 57,000 clones, 90% of which are singletons. Sequencing was carried out using peripheral blood. All receptors come from a man aged 60 to 75 with active COVID-19.

V gene TRBV5-5 combines with J gene TRBJ2-3; D is perhaps TRBD2 (6 bases). The CDR3 extends over 17 amino acids. Trimming removed 1 base at V and 1 base at J, with 16 bases between. Germline values: CDR1 SGHKS, CDR2 YYEKEE (reference sequence). This chain's CDR3 is CASSLSAGRRRTDTQYF. CDR3 bases: TGTGCCAGCAGCTTGTCGGCGGGGAGGCGGCGCACAGATACGCAGTATTTT.

CDR3 sequence: CASSLSVGLHDYGYTF. The CDR3 nucleotides read TGTGCCAGCAGCTTATCAGTCGGGTTACATGATTATGGCTACACCTTC. The chain has TRBV7-9 and TRBJ1-2; D unresolved. V was clipped by 2 bases and J by 5 bases, with 18 bases between them. The CDR3 consists of 16 residues. Germline CDR1 reads SEHNR; CDR2 reads FQNEAQ (reference sequence).

The CDR3 coding sequence is TGTGCCAGCAGCGTAGTGATAGATGGGGGGACAGGGACCTACGAGCAGTACTTC. It translates to CASSVVIDGGTGTYEQYF. V and J are TRBV9 and TRBJ2-7, with 9 bases identical to TRBD1. The CDR3 spans 18 residues. Germline CDR1 reads SGDLS; CDR2 reads YYNGEE. The V and J ends lost 0 bases and 2 bases, in that order; junction bases with no gene match: 12. The full variable domain, its missing parts supplied by reference TRBV9 and TRBJ2-7, is DSGVTQTPKHLITATGQRVTLRCSPRSGDLSVYWYQQSLDQGLQFLIQYYNGEERAKGNILERFSAQQFPDLHSELNLSSLELGDSALYFCASSVVIDGGTGTYEQYFGPGTRLTVT.

V is TRBV19 and J is TRBJ2-6, with a possible D match to TRBD2 (5 bases). The germline V and J ends were trimmed by 5 bases and 0 bases, with 11 bases remaining between them. CDR3 length: 16 amino acids. CDR1 and CDR2 (germline): LNHDA, SQIVND (reference sequence). CDR3 in amino acids: CASSSGFTSGANVLTF. The CDR3 DNA is TGTGCCAGTAGTTCGGGGTTCACCTCTGGGGCCAACGTCCTGACTTTC.

The rearrangement uses TRBV7-9 and TRBJ1-2, with D tentatively TRBD1 (6 bases). Germline CDR1 reads SEHNR; CDR2 reads FQNEAQ (reference sequence). Between the trimmed V and J ends, which lost 7 bases and 2 bases, there was a span of 17 bases. The CDR3 length is 15 residues. The CDR3 loop reads CASIKTGTLNYGYTF. The DNA of the CDR3 is TGTGCCAGCATTAAGACCGGGACACTAAACTATGGCTACACCTTC.

This clone was counted a single time. This rearrangement joins TRBV28 to TRBJ2-7, with TRBD2 as a possible D gene (6 bases). Germline-derived CDR1 and CDR2 are MDHEN and SYDVKM. The CDR3 runs 15 residues. Trimming took 6 bases from V and 3 from J, leaving 18 bases between them. This CDR3 is CASSSHGGGLYEQYF. CDR3 DNA: TGTGCCAGCAGCTCCCATGGGGGAGGACTCTACGAGCAGTACTTC.

The count of this clone is one. This chain links TRBV3-1 (or the pseudogene TRBV3-2) with TRBJ1-6, with 9 bases fitting TRBD1. J gave up 10 bases and V 1 base, and 5 bases lay outside the gene matches. Germline V CDR1 and CDR2: LGHDT, YNNKEL (reference sequence). The CDR3 is 15 amino acids. The CDR3 DNA reads TGTGCCAGCAGCCAAGGGACAGGGGTTAAATCACCCCTCCACTTT. It codes for CASSQGTGVKSPLHF.

This clone occurred a few times. This chain uses TRBV28 with TRBJ1-1; tentatively, D is TRBD1 (5 bases). Trimming shortened V by 3 bases and J by 1 base, and 15 bases separated the two germline ends. The CDR3 runs 16 residues. Germline V gives CDR1 MDHEN, CDR2 SYDVKM. In DNA, the CDR3 is TGTGCCAGCAGTTTTTGGGGACGGAGGGAGAACACTGAAGCTTTCTTT. This codes for CASSFWGRRENTEAFF.

The chain joins TRBV3-1 (or the pseudogene TRBV3-2) to TRBJ1-6; TRBD1 matches at 9 bases. J lost 7 bases, V lost 2 bases, and 3 bases had no gene match. Germline CDR1 and CDR2: LGHDT and YNNKEL (reference sequence). This CDR3 region has 15 residues. This CDR3 reads CASSQRDRVNSPLHF. CDR3 DNA sequence: TGTGCCAGCAGCCAAAGGGACAGGGTGAATTCACCCCTCCACTTT.